Listed below are T cell receptor beta chains from one sample, sequenced in a study of neurological immune-mediated disorders. TCRdb recomputed calls from the 5' RACE reads with MiXCR, one row per CDR3 protein. The table has about 31,000 distinct CDR3 sequences, 4% seen once. The sequenced sample consisted of CD4+ T cells from blood. The origin of the receptors is a woman in her thirties or forties in good health. Both conserved end residues are part of each CDR3. The D gene is left open where the match is weak. Some rows mark clone size as missing; the rest say once, few, many or name a class of expanded clone.

D gene: .; clone size: many; CDR3 length: 11; V gene: TRBV29-1; J gene: TRBJ1-2; CDR3 protein: CSVETGNGYTF; CDR3 DNA: TGCAGCGTTGAAACGGGGAATGGCTACACCTTC
D gene: .; clone size: many; CDR3 length: 14; V gene: TRBV4-2; J gene: TRBJ2-7; CDR3 protein: CASSQEARGDEQYF; CDR3 DNA: TGTGCCAGCAGCCAAGAGGCAAGGGGGGACGAGCAGTACTTC
D gene: TRBD1; clone size: many; CDR3 length: 16; V gene: TRBV7-9; J gene: TRBJ1-1; CDR3 protein: CASSSPGGLMNTEAFF; CDR3 DNA: TGTGCCAGCAGCTCCCCAGGGGGCCTAATGAACACTGAAGCTTTCTTT
D gene: .; clone size: many; CDR3 length: 13; V gene: TRBV18; J gene: TRBJ1-4; CDR3 protein: CASSRESGEKLFF; CDR3 DNA: TGTGCCAGCTCCCGGGAGTCGGGCGAAAAACTGTTTTTT
D gene: .; clone size: many; CDR3 length: 19; V gene: TRBV20-1; J gene: TRBJ1-5; CDR3 protein: CSARDPGAPGKYSNQPQHF; CDR3 DNA: TGCAGTGCTAGAGATCCCGGCGCACCGGGGAAGTATAGCAATCAGCCCCAGCATTTT
D gene: TRBD1; clone size: many; CDR3 length: 14; V gene: TRBV18; J gene: TRBJ2-7; CDR3 protein: CASSLDRGTYEQYF; CDR3 DNA: TGTGCCAGCTCACTCGACAGGGGGACCTACGAGCAGTACTTC
D gene: .; clone size: many; CDR3 length: 15; V gene: TRBV7-2; J gene: TRBJ2-1; CDR3 protein: CASSSRHREHNEQFF; CDR3 DNA: TGTGCCAGCAGCTCAAGACACAGGGAACACAATGAGCAGTTCTTC
D gene: .; clone size: many; CDR3 length: 14; V gene: TRBV7-9; J gene: TRBJ2-1; CDR3 protein: CASSLRELNNEQFF; CDR3 DNA: TGTGCCAGCAGCCTCCGGGAGCTAAACAATGAGCAGTTCTTC
D gene: TRBD2; clone size: .; CDR3 length: 12; V gene: TRBV6-1; J gene: TRBJ2-1; CDR3 protein: CASRNGGDKQFF; CDR3 DNA: TGTGCCAGTCGGAATGGGGGGGATAAGCAGTTCTTC
D gene: TRBD1; clone size: many; CDR3 length: 14; V gene: TRBV10-3; J gene: TRBJ2-5; CDR3 protein: CAISDGQGRETQYF; CDR3 DNA: TGTGCCATCAGTGACGGACAGGGTCGGGAGACCCAGTACTTC
D gene: .; clone size: many; CDR3 length: 14; V gene: TRBV5-4; J gene: TRBJ2-1; CDR3 protein: CASSLGRGGSQQFF; CDR3 DNA: TGTGCCAGCAGCTTGGGGCGGGGCGGATCTCAGCAGTTCTTC
D gene: TRBD1; clone size: many; CDR3 length: 14; V gene: TRBV5-1; J gene: TRBJ2-7; CDR3 protein: CASSLGQGIDEQYF; CDR3 DNA: TGCGCCAGCAGCTTGGGACAGGGAATCGACGAGCAGTACTTC
D gene: TRBD1; clone size: many; CDR3 length: 13; V gene: TRBV12-3/TRBV12-4; J gene: TRBJ2-7; CDR3 protein: CASNRQGLYEQYF; CDR3 DNA: TGTGCCAGCAATCGACAGGGGTTGTACGAGCAGTACTTC
D gene: TRBD2; clone size: many; CDR3 length: 15; V gene: TRBV5-1; J gene: TRBJ2-3; CDR3 protein: CASSTSGVGTDTQYF; CDR3 DNA: TGCGCCAGCAGCACAAGCGGGGTGGGCACAGATACGCAGTATTTT
D gene: .; clone size: many; CDR3 length: 17; V gene: TRBV12-3/TRBV12-4; J gene: TRBJ2-6; CDR3 protein: CASSLRQWGSGANVLTF; CDR3 DNA: TGTGCCAGCAGTTTAAGACAATGGGGATCTGGGGCCAACGTCCTGACTTTC
D gene: TRBD2; clone size: many; CDR3 length: 15; V gene: TRBV12-3/TRBV12-4; J gene: TRBJ2-1; CDR3 protein: CASRRTSGSLNEQFF; CDR3 DNA: TGTGCCAGCAGGCGGACTAGCGGGAGTTTAAATGAGCAGTTCTTC
D gene: TRBD1; clone size: many; CDR3 length: 16; V gene: TRBV5-5; J gene: TRBJ1-1; CDR3 protein: CASSLLTGGSNTEAFF; CDR3 DNA: TGTGCCAGCAGCTTGCTGACAGGGGGGTCGAACACTGAAGCTTTCTTT
D gene: TRBD2; clone size: .; CDR3 length: 13; V gene: TRBV12-3/TRBV12-4; J gene: TRBJ2-7; CDR3 protein: CAISLAGAYEQYF; CDR3 DNA: TGTGCTATCAGTTTAGCGGGGGCCTACGAGCAGTACTTC
D gene: .; clone size: many; CDR3 length: 12; V gene: TRBV20-1; J gene: TRBJ1-1; CDR3 protein: CSAQTGNTEAFF; CDR3 DNA: TGCAGTGCTCAGACGGGGAACACTGAAGCTTTCTTT
D gene: .; clone size: many; CDR3 length: 12; V gene: TRBV2; J gene: TRBJ2-1; CDR3 protein: CASGIGGTEQFF; CDR3 DNA: TGTGCCAGCGGGATAGGGGGTACTGAGCAGTTCTTC
D gene: .; clone size: many; CDR3 length: 13; V gene: TRBV5-1; J gene: TRBJ2-1; CDR3 protein: CASSQNVRNEQFF; CDR3 DNA: TGCGCCAGCAGCCAGAACGTGCGCAATGAGCAGTTCTTC
D gene: .; clone size: many; CDR3 length: 13; V gene: TRBV7-9; J gene: TRBJ2-5; CDR3 protein: CASSPRYQETQYF; CDR3 DNA: TGTGCCAGCAGCCCGAGGTACCAAGAGACCCAGTACTTC
D gene: TRBD2; clone size: many; CDR3 length: 16; V gene: TRBV7-2; J gene: TRBJ2-1; CDR3 protein: CASSSHTSGGLYEQFF; CDR3 DNA: TGTGCCAGCAGCTCCCACACTAGCGGGGGGCTCTATGAGCAGTTCTTC
D gene: .; clone size: many; CDR3 length: 15; V gene: TRBV7-2; J gene: TRBJ1-1; CDR3 protein: CASSLAGRRATEAFF; CDR3 DNA: TGTGCCAGCAGCTTAGCTGGTCGGAGGGCCACTGAAGCTTTCTTT
D gene: .; clone size: many; CDR3 length: 14; V gene: TRBV12-3/TRBV12-4; J gene: TRBJ1-4; CDR3 protein: CASSFGATNEKLFF; CDR3 DNA: TGTGCCAGCAGCTTCGGTGCAACTAATGAAAAACTGTTTTTT
D gene: .; clone size: many; CDR3 length: 13; V gene: TRBV5-6; J gene: TRBJ2-6; CDR3 protein: CASSFSGANVLTF; CDR3 DNA: TGTGCCAGCAGCTTTTCTGGGGCCAACGTCCTGACTTTC
D gene: .; clone size: many; CDR3 length: 14; V gene: TRBV7-9; J gene: TRBJ1-1; CDR3 protein: CASSLQAGRTEAFF; CDR3 DNA: TGTGCCAGCAGCTTACAGGCGGGGCGCACTGAAGCTTTCTTT
D gene: .; clone size: many; CDR3 length: 13; V gene: TRBV9; J gene: TRBJ1-5; CDR3 protein: CASSGGTTGIQHF; CDR3 DNA: TGTGCCAGCAGCGGGGGGACAACGGGTATCCAGCATTTT
D gene: TRBD2; clone size: many; CDR3 length: 18; V gene: TRBV27; J gene: TRBJ2-1; CDR3 protein: CASSLSPRTSAQYNEQFF; CDR3 DNA: TGTGCCAGCAGTTTAAGCCCCCGGACTAGCGCTCAATACAATGAGCAGTTCTTC
D gene: .; clone size: many; CDR3 length: 14; V gene: TRBV2; J gene: TRBJ2-1; CDR3 protein: CATRAEGRGAQENF; CDR3 DNA: TGTGCCACCCGCGCCGAGGGCAGGGGGGCGCAGGAAAACTTC
D gene: .; clone size: many; CDR3 length: 15; V gene: TRBV4-1; J gene: TRBJ1-2; CDR3 protein: CASSQDFVDLYGYTF; CDR3 DNA: TGCGCCAGCAGCCAAGATTTTGTCGATCTCTATGGCTACACCTTC
D gene: .; clone size: many; CDR3 length: 13; V gene: TRBV20-1; J gene: TRBJ2-3; CDR3 protein: CSALPPYEDTQYF; CDR3 DNA: TGCAGTGCTCTCCCCCCTTACGAAGATACGCAGTATTTT
D gene: TRBD2; clone size: many; CDR3 length: 16; V gene: TRBV20-1; J gene: TRBJ2-1; CDR3 protein: CSARDAAKRGVNEQFF; CDR3 DNA: TGCAGTGCTAGAGATGCCGCAAAGCGGGGGGTTAATGAGCAGTTCTTC
D gene: .; clone size: many; CDR3 length: 15; V gene: TRBV20-1; J gene: TRBJ1-1; CDR3 protein: CSARDQTTLDTEAFF; CDR3 DNA: TGCAGTGCTAGGGATCAGACGACCTTGGACACTGAAGCTTTCTTT
D gene: TRBD2; clone size: many; CDR3 length: 16; V gene: TRBV3-1; J gene: TRBJ2-1; CDR3 protein: CASSRSGTSGIKEQFF; CDR3 DNA: TGTGCCAGCAGCCGCTCCGGGACTAGCGGGATCAAAGAGCAGTTCTTC
D gene: TRBD1; clone size: many; CDR3 length: 17; V gene: TRBV4-1; J gene: TRBJ2-7; CDR3 protein: CASSPRRSGQGSGEQYF; CDR3 DNA: TGCGCCAGCAGCCCTCGAAGGTCGGGACAGGGAAGCGGCGAGCAGTACTTC
D gene: .; clone size: many; CDR3 length: 14; V gene: TRBV20-1; J gene: TRBJ1-5; CDR3 protein: CSAGKRSGNQPQHF; CDR3 DNA: TGCAGTGCTGGGAAGAGGTCCGGCAATCAGCCCCAGCATTTT
D gene: .; clone size: many; CDR3 length: 13; V gene: TRBV6-6; J gene: TRBJ2-2; CDR3 protein: CATSGHQTGELFF; CDR3 DNA: TGTGCCACGTCAGGTCACCAGACGGGTGAGCTGTTTTTT
D gene: .; clone size: few; CDR3 length: 14; V gene: TRBV5-1; J gene: TRBJ2-1; CDR3 protein: CASSGGLVGQLGFF; CDR3 DNA: TGCGCCAGCAGCGGGGGTCTGGTTGGACAGCTTGGGTTCTTC
D gene: .; clone size: many; CDR3 length: 14; V gene: TRBV12-3/TRBV12-4; J gene: TRBJ2-5; CDR3 protein: CAIARDTGAETQYF; CDR3 DNA: TGTGCCATCGCCCGGGACACGGGAGCAGAGACCCAGTACTTC
D gene: TRBD1; clone size: many; CDR3 length: 15; V gene: TRBV5-6; J gene: TRBJ1-1; CDR3 protein: CASSRPEGAYTEAFF; CDR3 DNA: TGTGCCAGCAGCAGACCGGAGGGGGCGTACACTGAAGCTTTCTTT
D gene: .; clone size: many; CDR3 length: 17; V gene: TRBV7-2; J gene: TRBJ2-6; CDR3 protein: CASSLIRSGSGANVLTF; CDR3 DNA: TGTGCCAGCAGCTTAATTCGTAGTGGCTCTGGGGCCAACGTCCTGACTTTC
D gene: TRBD1; clone size: many; CDR3 length: 16; V gene: TRBV20-1; J gene: TRBJ2-3; CDR3 protein: CSARDLAGQGTDTQYF; CDR3 DNA: TGCAGTGCTAGAGATTTGGCGGGACAGGGGACAGATACGCAGTATTTT
D gene: .; clone size: many; CDR3 length: 16; V gene: TRBV12-3/TRBV12-4; J gene: TRBJ1-3; CDR3 protein: CASSPAVGHYGNTIYF; CDR3 DNA: TGTGCCAGCAGTCCCGCCGTGGGGCACTATGGAAACACCATATATTTT